This is a list of T cell receptor beta chains from one sample in a study of siplizumab effects on memory and regulatory T cells. TCRdb keeps only in-frame clones here, not all; method: immunoSEQ multiplex PCR. The sample carries 95,000 to 100,000 clones, approximately 91% recorded once. Material: non-Treg CD4+ T cells sorted from blood. The receptor set was obtained from a human donor in good health. Both conserved end residues are part of each CDR3. D genes are given only for firm matches. Some rows mark clone size as missing; the rest say once, few, many or name a class of expanded clone.

V: TRBV2
size: NA
J: TRBJ2-3
D: TRBD2
CDR3: CASRAAGGPVLAQYF
DNA: TGTGCCAGCAGGGCAGCGGGAGGGCCGGTTTTGGCGCAGTATTTT

V: TRBV7-8
size: NA
J: TRBJ2-1
D: TRBD1
CDR3: CASSLAGTGTGRWQFF
DNA: TGTGCCAGCAGCTTAGCGGGGACAGGGACTGGTCGATGGCAGTTCTTC

V: TRBV5-1
size: NA
J: TRBJ2-1
D: NA
CDR3: CASSLTRPHSSYNEQFF
DNA: TGCGCCAGCAGCTTGACCCGTCCTCACAGCTCCTACAATGAGCAGTTCTTC

V: TRBV10-3
size: NA
J: TRBJ1-2
D: TRBD1
CDR3: CATEDRGGDGYTF
DNA: TGTGCCACGGAGGACAGGGGTGGTGATGGCTACACCTTC

V: TRBV19
size: NA
J: TRBJ1-5
D: NA
CDR3: CASREQSLSNQPQHF
DNA: TGTGCCAGTAGGGAACAGAGTCTTAGCAATCAGCCCCAGCATTTT

V: TRBV7-6
size: NA
J: TRBJ2-2
D: TRBD2
CDR3: CASRLLSGAGVGELFF
DNA: TGTGCCAGCCGCCTACTAAGCGGGGCCGGTGTCGGGGAGCTGTTTTTT

V: TRBV5-1
size: NA
J: TRBJ2-5
D: NA
CDR3: CASSFLRVQETQYF
DNA: TGCGCCAGCAGCTTTCTCCGGGTACAAGAGACCCAGTACTTC

V: TRBV4-3
size: NA
J: TRBJ2-7
D: TRBD1
CDR3: CASSPGQGAYEQYF
DNA: TGCGCCAGCAGCCCGGGGCAGGGGGCTTACGAGCAGTACTTC

V: TRBV5-4
size: NA
J: TRBJ2-5
D: NA
CDR3: CASSLSRRSTETQYF
DNA: TGTGCCAGCAGCTTGAGCCGACGGAGTACAGAGACCCAGTACTTC

V: TRBV30
size: NA
J: TRBJ1-4
D: NA
CDR3: CAWSVNAGSNEKLFF
DNA: TGTGCCTGGAGTGTAAATGCAGGGAGTAATGAAAAACTGTTTTTT

V: TRBV11-2
size: NA
J: TRBJ2-5
D: NA
CDR3: CASSLGQTQYF
DNA: TGTGCCAGCAGCTTGGGACAGACCCAGTACTTC

V: TRBV5-1
size: NA
J: TRBJ2-3
D: TRBD1
CDR3: CASSLQGAGTDTQYF
DNA: TGCGCCAGCAGCTTGCAGGGGGCTGGCACAGATACGCAGTATTTT

V: TRBV10-3
size: NA
J: TRBJ2-1
D: NA
CDR3: CASGGGDEQFF
DNA: TGTGCCTCCGGAGGGGGCGATGAGCAGTTCTTC

V: TRBV6-5
size: NA
J: TRBJ2-7
D: TRBD1
CDR3: CASKPGGVHEQYF
DNA: TGTGCCAGCAAGCCAGGGGGTGTCCACGAGCAGTACTTC

V: TRBV28
size: NA
J: TRBJ1-5
D: NA
CDR3: CAAARGIHMNSNQPQHF
DNA: TGTGCCGCCGCTAGGGGCATACACATGAATAGCAATCAGCCCCAGCATTTT

V: TRBV6-1
size: NA
J: TRBJ2-3
D: NA
CDR3: CASKLAVWHTQYF
DNA: TGTGCCAGCAAACTAGCCGTGTGGCATACGCAGTATTTT

V: TRBV7-2
size: NA
J: TRBJ2-7
D: NA
CDR3: CASSLNSGLGQYF
DNA: TGTGCCAGCAGCTTAAATTCAGGGCTGGGGCAGTACTTC

V: TRBV5-4
size: NA
J: TRBJ2-7
D: TRBD2
CDR3: CATSGTSTGEQYF
DNA: TGTGCCACCTCCGGGACTAGCACGGGCGAGCAGTACTTC

V: TRBV12-5
size: NA
J: TRBJ1-4
D: TRBD1
CDR3: CASGLGQGEAKLFF
DNA: TGTGCTAGTGGTTTGGGACAGGGGGAGGCAAAACTGTTTTTT

V: TRBV30
size: NA
J: TRBJ2-7
D: NA
CDR3: CASGPTPYEQYF
DNA: TGTGCCTCGGGTCCAACCCCCTACGAGCAGTACTTC

V: TRBV5-1
size: NA
J: TRBJ1-5
D: NA
CDR3: CASSLDSNQPQHF
DNA: TGCGCCAGCAGCTTGGACAGCAATCAGCCCCAGCATTTT

V: TRBV6-1
size: NA
J: TRBJ1-1
D: NA
CDR3: CASRSYRGLNEAFF
DNA: TGTGCCAGCCGAAGTTATAGGGGGTTGAATGAAGCTTTCTTT

V: TRBV7-3
size: NA
J: TRBJ2-6
D: TRBD2
CDR3: CASSLLSGRAPGANVLTF
DNA: TGTGCCAGCAGCTTATTAAGCGGGAGGGCCCCTGGGGCCAACGTCCTGACTTTC

V: TRBV11-2
size: NA
J: TRBJ2-7
D: TRBD2
CDR3: CASSTSGLAGGCYEQYF
DNA: TGTGCCAGCAGCACCTCGGGACTAGCGGGAGGGTGCTACGAGCAGTACTTC

V: TRBV13
size: NA
J: TRBJ2-5
D: TRBD2
CDR3: CASSLGGKAGEGQETQYF
DNA: TGTGCCAGCAGCTTAGGCGGGAAAGCGGGAGAGGGACAAGAGACCCAGTACTTC

V: TRBV12-5
size: NA
J: TRBJ2-6
D: TRBD1
CDR3: CASGLVLGQGAAGANVLTF
DNA: TGTGCTAGTGGTTTGGTACTAGGACAGGGGGCAGCAGGGGCCAACGTCCTGACTTTC

V: TRBV6-5
size: NA
J: TRBJ2-2
D: NA
CDR3: CASSTRGPTGELFF
DNA: TGTGCCAGCAGTACTAGGGGCCCCACCGGGGAGCTGTTTTTT

V: TRBV4-3
size: NA
J: TRBJ2-1
D: TRBD2
CDR3: CASSRLTSGSFYNEQFF
DNA: TGCGCCAGCAGCCGACTGACTAGCGGGAGTTTCTACAATGAGCAGTTCTTC

V: TRBV2
size: NA
J: TRBJ1-2
D: NA
CDR3: CASSEPGGVGYTF
DNA: TGTGCCAGCAGTGAACCTGGGGGCGTAGGCTACACCTTC

V: TRBV9
size: NA
J: TRBJ2-1
D: NA
CDR3: CASSVDSLAGEQFF
DNA: TGTGCCAGCAGCGTAGATTCGCTAGCAGGTGAGCAGTTCTTC

V: TRBV15
size: NA
J: TRBJ1-5
D: NA
CDR3: CATSSPRDSNQPQHF
DNA: TGTGCCACCAGCAGTCCCCGGGACAGCAATCAGCCCCAGCATTTT

V: TRBV18
size: NA
J: TRBJ2-5
D: TRBD2
CDR3: CASSPVSGRAQETQYF
DNA: TGTGCCAGCTCACCAGTTAGCGGGAGGGCCCAAGAGACCCAGTACTTC

V: TRBV18
size: NA
J: TRBJ2-5
D: NA
CDR3: CASSPRTQETQYF
DNA: TGTGCCAGCTCACCTCGGACGCAAGAGACCCAGTACTTC

V: TRBV4-2
size: NA
J: TRBJ2-3
D: NA
CDR3: CASSQDRGTSTDTQYF
DNA: TGTGCCAGCAGCCAAGATCGCGGTACTAGCACAGATACGCAGTATTTT

V: TRBV18
size: once
J: TRBJ2-3
D: TRBD1
CDR3: CASSRDRGPDTQYF
DNA: TGTGCCAGCTCACGAGACAGGGGGCCCGATACGCAGTATTTT

V: TRBV29-1
size: NA
J: TRBJ1-4
D: TRBD1
CDR3: CSASPGTGEQKLFF
DNA: TGCAGCGCCTCCCCCGGGACAGGGGAACAAAAACTGTTTTTT

V: TRBV7-9
size: few
J: TRBJ1-2
D: TRBD1
CDR3: CASSFPGTGWDYTF
DNA: TGTGCCAGCAGTTTTCCGGGGACAGGGTGGGACTACACCTTC

V: TRBV28
size: NA
J: TRBJ1-5
D: TRBD1
CDR3: CASSQGGNQPQHF
DNA: TGTGCCAGCAGCCAGGGGGGGAATCAGCCCCAGCATTTT

V: TRBV27
size: once
J: TRBJ2-5
D: NA
CDR3: CASSSPGYQETQYF
DNA: TGTGCCAGCAGTTCCCCTGGGTACCAAGAGACCCAGTACTTC

V: TRBV12-5
size: once
J: TRBJ1-4
D: NA
CDR3: CASGLVVGPVRGEKLFF
DNA: TGTGCTAGTGGTTTGGTAGTAGGGCCAGTCAGGGGTGAAAAACTGTTTTTT